A selection of T cell receptor beta chains follows, all from one sample in a study of low-dose radiotherapy and immunotherapy resistance in tumors. A single record per CDR3 protein comes from TCRdb applying MiXCR to the reads. The table lists tens of thousands of distinct CDR3 sequences, 15% to 20% of them singletons. Sequenced here: PBMCs, sampled before treatment. The receptors derive from a male donor with prostate cancer. Both conserved end residues are part of each CDR3. D genes are given only for firm matches. The size entry is marked missing in some rows and otherwise reads once, few, many or a size class.

cdr3_length clone_size j_call v_call d_call cdr3_aa cdr3_nt
16 many TRBJ2-2 TRBV7-2 - CASSPRSQGNTGELFF TGTGCCAGCAGCCCGAGGTCCCAGGGGAACACCGGGGAGCTGTTTTTT
15 many TRBJ2-5 TRBV18 - CASSPPQGPGETQYF TGTGCCAGCTCACCACCCCAGGGCCCGGGAGAGACCCAGTACTTC
17 - TRBJ2-1 TRBV4-3 TRBD2 CASSQSYGTSGYNEQFF TGCGCCAGCAGCCAGTCTTACGGGACTAGCGGCTACAATGAGCAGTTCTTC
14 many TRBJ1-1 TRBV6-2/TRBV6-3 TRBD1 CASRLGQGATEAFF TGTGCCAGCAGACTAGGACAGGGGGCCACTGAAGCTTTCTTT
13 - TRBJ2-5 TRBV7-8 - CASRPGGQETQYF TGTGCCAGCAGACCCGGGGGCCAAGAGACCCAGTACTTC
14 many TRBJ1-1 TRBV6-4 - CASSPHPGSPEAFF TGTGCCAGCAGTCCCCATCCGGGGTCCCCTGAAGCTTTCTTT
13 many TRBJ2-1 TRBV29-1 TRBD1 CSVVGQGFNEQFF TGCAGCGTTGTGGGACAGGGTTTCAATGAGCAGTTCTTC
12 many TRBJ2-7 TRBV29-1 - CSGTQGGDEQYF TGCAGCGGTACCCAGGGGGGCGACGAGCAGTACTTC
12 many TRBJ2-3 TRBV12-3/TRBV12-4 - CASSSTWDTQYF TGTGCCAGCAGCTCCACGTGGGATACGCAGTATTTT
15 many TRBJ2-5 TRBV24-1 - CATSDSQLGQETQYF TGTGCCACCAGTGATTCGCAACTGGGGCAAGAGACCCAGTACTTC
14 many TRBJ2-7 TRBV7-2 TRBD1 CASSLGQGAGEQYF TGTGCCAGCAGCTTGGGCCAGGGGGCCGGAGAGCAGTACTTC
15 many TRBJ2-5 TRBV5-1 - CASSLQPGGGETQYF TGCGCCAGCAGCTTGCAACCGGGGGGCGGCGAGACCCAGTACTTC
15 many TRBJ2-7 TRBV6-2/TRBV6-3 TRBD1 CASSEGGTGAGEQYF TGTGCCAGCAGTGAAGGAGGGACAGGGGCAGGAGAGCAGTACTTC
15 few TRBJ2-5 TRBV7-2 - CASSPQGWGQETQYF TGTGCCAGCAGCCCTCAGGGTTGGGGACAAGAGACCCAGTACTTC
16 many TRBJ1-2 TRBV10-3 - CAISESATATNYGYTF TGTGCCATCAGTGAGTCGGCAACAGCTACTAACTATGGCTACACCTTC
16 many TRBJ1-1 TRBV5-1 - CASSLALRTVNTEAFF TGCGCCAGCAGCTTGGCCTTACGGACGGTGAACACTGAAGCTTTCTTT
15 many TRBJ2-5 TRBV20-1 TRBD2 CSARIAGGRWETQYF TGCAGTGCTCGAATAGCGGGGGGCCGGTGGGAGACCCAGTACTTC
14 many TRBJ1-1 TRBV30 - CAWSTSSGDTEAFF TGTGCCTGGAGTACATCCTCAGGAGACACTGAAGCTTTCTTT
13 many TRBJ1-2 TRBV30 TRBD1 CAWSPGQGDGYTF TGTGCCTGGTCCCCTGGACAGGGCGATGGCTACACCTTC
16 many TRBJ2-5 TRBV10-2 - CASSESLGRFQETQYF TGCGCCAGCAGTGAGTCTTTGGGTCGATTCCAAGAGACCCAGTACTTC
16 many TRBJ1-2 TRBV7-6 - CASSPRTLSGGYGYTF TGTGCCAGCAGCCCCCGAACCCTATCGGGAGGCTATGGCTACACCTTC
14 many TRBJ2-3 TRBV6-5 - CASSRTGLTDTQYF TGTGCCAGCAGTCGTACAGGCCTCACAGATACGCAGTATTTT
13 - TRBJ1-5 TRBV10-3 - CAISDQVNQPQHF TGTGCCATCAGTGACCAGGTCAATCAGCCCCAGCATTTT
15 many TRBJ1-5 TRBV7-2 - CASSLDIHRNQPQHF TGTGCCAGCAGCTTAGACATACACCGCAATCAGCCCCAGCATTTT
14 many TRBJ1-2 TRBV18 - CASSPPGQYYGYTF TGTGCCAGCTCACCACCAGGCCAGTACTATGGCTACACCTTC
12 many TRBJ2-7 TRBV3-1 - CASSGDNHEQYF TGTGCCAGCAGCGGTGACAACCACGAGCAGTACTTC
15 once TRBJ2-5 TRBV20-1 TRBD2 CSARVRGLAGGTQYF TGCAGTGCTAGAGTAAGAGGACTAGCGGGGGGGACCCAGTACTTC
14 many TRBJ1-3 TRBV5-1 - CASSSSGDGNTIYF TGCGCCAGCAGCTCGTCTGGAGATGGAAACACCATATATTTT
15 many TRBJ1-1 TRBV27 - CASSLSGRSGSEAFF TGTGCCAGCAGTTTAAGCGGCAGATCGGGATCTGAAGCTTTCTTT
16 few TRBJ2-3 TRBV3-1 TRBD2 CASSPGTSGRTDTQYF TGTGCCAGCAGCCCCGGGACTAGCGGACGCACAGATACGCAGTATTTT
14 many TRBJ1-5 TRBV29-1 - CSVEVGGSDQPQHF TGCAGCGTTGAAGTTGGGGGGTCCGATCAGCCCCAGCATTTT
14 many TRBJ2-3 TRBV7-2 TRBD1 CASSPGTVSDTQYF TGTGCCAGCAGCCCGGGGACAGTATCAGATACGCAGTATTTT
13 - TRBJ1-1 TRBV29-1 - CSVGLVENTEAFF TGCAGCGTTGGACTTGTAGAGAACACTGAAGCTTTCTTT
12 many TRBJ1-2 TRBV5-1 - CASSLAGADYTF TGCGCCAGCAGCTTGGCCGGGGCAGACTACACCTTC
13 many TRBJ2-5 TRBV5-4 - CASSVVSAETQYF TGTGCCAGCAGCGTTGTAAGTGCGGAGACCCAGTACTTC
15 many TRBJ2-1 TRBV19 TRBD2 CASTRALAGGLEQFF TGTGCCAGTACCAGGGCCCTAGCGGGGGGTTTGGAGCAGTTCTTC
14 many TRBJ2-7 TRBV5-6 TRBD1 CASSPGTGGEEQYF TGTGCCAGCAGCCCTGGGACAGGGGGGGAGGAGCAGTACTTC
15 - TRBJ2-5 TRBV5-1 TRBD2 CASSFTRGDQETQYF TGCGCCAGCAGCTTCACCCGGGGGGACCAAGAGACCCAGTACTTC
14 many TRBJ2-5 TRBV7-9 TRBD1 CASSSGQGTETQYF TGTGCCAGCAGCTCAGGACAGGGGACAGAGACCCAGTACTTC
17 - TRBJ2-6 TRBV11-1 - CASSLGGDNSGANVLTF TGTGCCAGCAGTCTGGGGGGCGATAATTCTGGGGCCAACGTCCTGACTTTC
15 many TRBJ1-4 TRBV12-3/TRBV12-4 TRBD1 CASTPDRVLSEKLFF TGTGCCAGCACACCCGACAGGGTCTTGTCGGAAAAACTGTTTTTT
13 many TRBJ2-7 TRBV18 - CASSPTGSYEQYF TGTGCCAGCTCACCAACCGGGTCCTACGAGCAGTACTTC
15 many TRBJ2-2 TRBV5-1 TRBD1 CASSLEAGGPGELFF TGCGCCAGCAGCTTGGAAGCAGGGGGCCCCGGGGAGCTGTTTTTT
14 many TRBJ1-1 TRBV18 - CASSPGGLNTEAFF TGTGCCAGCTCACCAGGGGGCTTGAACACTGAAGCTTTCTTT
14 many TRBJ1-2 TRBV7-9 - CASSYPGSRYGYTF TGTGCCAGCAGCTATCCAGGGTCCCGCTATGGCTACACCTTC
13 many TRBJ2-3 TRBV4-1 - CASSLEVTDTQYF TGTGCCAGCAGCCTAGAGGTCACAGATACGCAGTATTTT
13 - TRBJ1-2 TRBV6-5 - CASSFEGSYGYTF TGTGCCAGCAGTTTCGAGGGGAGCTATGGCTACACCTTC
17 many TRBJ1-1 TRBV11-2 - CASSFFQNFQANTEAFF TGTGCCAGCAGCTTTTTTCAAAACTTCCAGGCGAACACTGAAGCTTTCTTT
14 many TRBJ2-7 TRBV6-2/TRBV6-3 - CASSTRQRTYEQYF TGTGCCAGCAGTACTCGACAGCGGACCTACGAGCAGTACTTC
16 many TRBJ1-5 TRBV19 TRBD1 CASSSPTGGGNQPQHF TGTGCCAGTAGTAGTCCAACAGGGGGAGGCAATCAGCCCCAGCATTTT
13 many TRBJ2-5 TRBV27 - CASSLSNTLTVYF TGTGCCAGCAGTTTATCGAATACCCTGACGGTGTACTTC
13 - TRBJ1-5 TRBV4-1 - CASSGSVNQPQHF TGCGCCAGCAGCGGGTCGGTCAATCAGCCCCAGCATTTT
17 - TRBJ2-3 TRBV14 TRBD1 CASSQSRGPPHTDTQYF TGTGCCAGCAGCCAATCGAGGGGGCCGCCCCACACAGATACGCAGTATTTT
14 many TRBJ1-4 TRBV5-5 - CASSAELGDEKLFF TGTGCCAGCAGCGCGGAATTGGGAGATGAAAAACTGTTTTTT
14 many TRBJ1-2 TRBV12-3/TRBV12-4 - CASSLGQGRYGYTF TGTGCCAGCAGTTTAGGTCAGGGTCGGTATGGCTACACCTTC
14 many TRBJ2-2 TRBV2 TRBD1 CATRYRGRTGELFF TGTGCCACCCGTTACAGGGGGAGAACCGGGGAGCTGTTTTTT
14 many TRBJ1-1 TRBV10-3 - CAISEGQSNTEAFF TGTGCCATCAGTGAAGGCCAGTCGAACACTGAAGCTTTCTTT
15 - TRBJ2-3 TRBV23-1 TRBD1 CASIFGQEVADTQYF TGCGCCAGCATTTTCGGACAGGAGGTAGCAGATACGCAGTATTTT
17 many TRBJ2-2 TRBV7-2 - CASSLVSGGFNTGELFF TGTGCCAGCAGCTTAGTTTCGGGGGGCTTCAACACCGGGGAGCTGTTTTTT